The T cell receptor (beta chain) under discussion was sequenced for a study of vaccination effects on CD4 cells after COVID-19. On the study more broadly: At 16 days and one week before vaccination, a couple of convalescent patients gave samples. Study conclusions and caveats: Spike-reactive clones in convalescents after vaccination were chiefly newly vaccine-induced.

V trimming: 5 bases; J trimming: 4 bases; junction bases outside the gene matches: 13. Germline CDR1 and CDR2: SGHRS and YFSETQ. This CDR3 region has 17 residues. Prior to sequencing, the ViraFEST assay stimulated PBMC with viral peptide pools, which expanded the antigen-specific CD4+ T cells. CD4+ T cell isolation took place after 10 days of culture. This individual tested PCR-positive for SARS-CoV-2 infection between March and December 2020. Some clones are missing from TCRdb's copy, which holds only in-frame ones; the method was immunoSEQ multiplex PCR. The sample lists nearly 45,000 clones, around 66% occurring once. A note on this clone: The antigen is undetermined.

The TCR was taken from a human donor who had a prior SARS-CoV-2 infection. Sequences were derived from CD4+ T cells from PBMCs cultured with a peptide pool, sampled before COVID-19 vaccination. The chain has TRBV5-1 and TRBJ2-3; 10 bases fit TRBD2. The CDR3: CASRRVRSGGVADTQYF. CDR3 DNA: TGCGCCAGCAGGCGGGTAAGAAGCGGGGGGGTCGCAGATACGCAGTATTTT.